This passage covers 32 T cell receptor beta chains from one sample sequenced in a study of T cells in Graves' hyperthyroidism and ophthalmopathy. Using RNA transcripts as the source, TCR beta CDR3 regions were amplified. A first-round RT-PCR of the TCR CDR3 used the HTBI primer set. TCRdb re-called the multiplex PCR reads through MiXCR, storing one row per CDR3 protein. Here the sample spans 45,000 to 55,000 distinct CDR3 sequences, 45% to 65% being singletons. The specimen sequenced was peripheral blood or thyroid tissue (not recorded which). Source of these receptors: a man between 18 and 35 years old with Graves' hyperthyroidism.

This clonotype was observed at least ten times. For the CDR3, the DNA is TGTGCCAGCAGTCTACAGGGATCTGGAAACACCATATATTTT. It translates to CASSLQGSGNTIYF. The V call is TRBV12-3 or TRBV12-4, the J call TRBJ1-3; D perhaps matches TRBD1 (6 bases). The CDR3 sequence is 14 residues long. V gave up 5 bases and J gave up 1 base, with 9 bases separating them.

There are many counts of this clonotype. Here the CDR3 DNA reads TGTGCCAGCAGCTTGGCGGGACAGGGAAACCTTTTTCAGCCCCAGCATTTT. Its translation: CASSLAGQGNLFQPQHF. The rearrangement uses TRBV7-2 and TRBJ1-5; 9 positions match TRBD1. This CDR3 spans 17 amino acids. CDR1 SGHTA and CDR2 FQGNSA come from the germline V gene. Unmatched junction bases numbered 12, after V lost 3 bases and J lost 6 bases.

This clonotype was observed many times. The chain's CDR3 is CASSYSNSGVNTEAFF. Written as DNA, the CDR3 is TGTGCCAGCAGTTACTCGAATTCGGGCGTGAACACTGAAGCTTTCTTT. The chain has TRBV6-5 and TRBJ1-1; D gene uncertain. Germline V CDR1 and CDR2: MNHEY, SVGAGI. CDR3 length equals 16 residues. V shed 0 bases and J shed 0 bases, with 11 bases lying between them.

This clonotype occurred many times. The V and J genes are TRBV5-1 and TRBJ2-7; 14 bases are a match to TRBD2. The ends lost 4 bases at V and 2 bases at J; junction bases unmatched: 2. This CDR3 region has 15 residues. CDR1 is SGHRS, CDR2 YFSETQ, per germline. CDR3 sequence reads: CASSVGLAGAYEQYF. CDR3 nucleotide sequence: TGCGCCAGCAGCGTGGGACTAGCGGGGGCCTACGAGCAGTACTTC.

The chain is built from TRBV4-3 and TRBJ1-2, with D maybe TRBD1 (5 bases). The CDR3 spans 15 residues. Germline CDR1 LGHNA, CDR2 YSLEER. V was trimmed by 0 bases and J by 5 bases, leaving 13 bases between them. CDR3 sequence (DNA): TGCGCCAGCAGCCAAGACCATGGGGCTTGGTATGGCTACACCTTC. This gives the protein CASSQDHGAWYGYTF.

This clonotype has a single count. The chain joins TRBV7-9 to TRBJ1-2; TRBD1 aligns across 9 bases. The germline V gene has CDR1 SEHNR and CDR2 FQNEAQ (reference sequence). The CDR3 is made up of 15 amino acids. Losses at the gene ends were 1 base for V and 12 bases for J; bases not matched to a gene: 12. CDR3 nucleotides: TGTGCCAGCAGCTTAGGAACGGGACAGGGAATGGTTAACACCTTC. It translates to CASSLGTGQGMVNTF.

This clonotype was counted once. This sequence joins TRBV29-1 and TRBJ2-3; 9 bases are a match to TRBD2. From germline, CDR1 is SQVTM and CDR2 ANQGSEA. The junction had 12 bases not matched to a gene; V was cut back by 4 bases and J by 4 bases. The CDR3 has 16 residues. The DNA of the CDR3 is TGCAGCGTTGGGGGGGCTAGCGGGAAGGTGGCAGATACGCAGTATTTT. Translating gives CSVGGASGKVADTQYF.

In this sample, this clonotype turned up many times. This chain joins TRBV7-9 and TRBJ1-4; D remains unclear. Germline V lookup: CDR1 SEHNR, CDR2 FQNEAQ (reference sequence). Trimming shortened V by 1 base and J by 5 bases, and 11 bases separated the two germline ends. The CDR3 is made up of 15 amino acids. The CDR3 sequence: CASSLVAGDNEKLFF. CDR3 in DNA: TGTGCCAGCAGCTTAGTGGCCGGCGACAATGAAAAACTGTTTTTT.

This clonotype came up many times. V gene TRBV11-2 combines with J gene TRBJ2-6; D gene unclear. This CDR3 is built from 15 residues. V lost 0 bases to trimming and J lost 2 bases, with 5 bases between them. Looked up from germline, CDR1 is SGHAT and CDR2 is FQNNGV. In nucleotides, the CDR3 is TGTGCCAGCAGCTTAGATAGGGCTGGGGCCAACGTCCTGACTTTC. Its protein is CASSLDRAGANVLTF. The variable domain in full, completed from reference TRBV11-2 and TRBJ2-6, reads EAGVAQSPRYKIIEKRQSVAFWCNPISGHATLYWYQQILGQGPKLLIQFQNNGVVDDSQLPKDRFSAERLKGVDSTLKIQPAKLEDSAVYLCASSLDRAGANVLTFGAGSRLTVL.

This clonotype showed up many times. A much larger clonotype is one base distant, so this may be a read error. In nucleotides, the CDR3 is TGTGCCAGCAGTTTAGGATGGGGGGATGGCTACACCTTC. This gives the protein CASSLGWGDGYTF. The rearrangement uses TRBV12-3 or TRBV12-4 and TRBJ1-2, with D possibly matching TRBD1 (5 bases). V was cut by 1 base and J by 6 bases, with 9 bases left in between. This CDR3 spans 13 amino acids.

Regarding this clonotype: The junction differs from germline at one of its ends, possibly a read error. V usage is TRBV7-2 and J usage is TRBJ1-2; weak D call: TRBD1 (6 bases). Germline CDR1 SGHTA, CDR2 FQGNSA. The CDR3 sequence is 17 residues long. Here the CDR3 DNA reads TGTGCCGGCAGCGCCCGGCTCCCCAGGGGTTTTAACTATGGCTACACCTTC. Translation: CAGSARLPRGFNYGYTF.

The chain joins TRBV2 to TRBJ1-2; D gene uncertain. V was clipped by 1 base and J by 0 bases, with 9 bases between them. The germline V gene encodes CDR1 SNHLY and CDR2 FYNNEI. The length of the CDR3 is 15 residues. CDR3 residues: CASSEGGRTNYGYTF. CDR3 coding DNA: TGTGCCAGCAGTGAAGGAGGGAGAACTAACTATGGCTACACCTTC. Full variable domain (remainder filled in from reference TRBV2 and TRBJ1-2): EPEVTQTPSHQVTQMGQEVILRCVPISNHLYFYWYRQILGQKVEFLVSFYNNEISEKSEIFDDQFSVERPDGSNFTLKIRSTKLEDSAMYFCASSEGGRTNYGYTFGSGTRLTVV.

This clonotype was seen many times. The V gene is TRBV29-1, the J gene TRBJ1-2, with TRBD1 matching over 10 bases. J was trimmed by 5 bases and V by 1 base; bases with no gene match: 10. The CDR3 covers 16 residues. Per germline, CDR1 SQVTM and CDR2 ANQGSEA. CDR3 in DNA: TGCAGCGTTGAAGTTATTTGGGGACAGGGGAGGTATGGCTACACCTTC. This encodes CSVEVIWGQGRYGYTF. The full variable domain, with the rest looked up from reference TRBV29-1 and TRBJ1-2, is SAVISQKPSRDICQRGTSLTIQCQVDSQVTMMFWYRQQPGQSLTLIATANQGSEATYESGFVIDKFPISRPNLTFSTLTVSNMSPEDSSIYLCSVEVIWGQGRYGYTFGSGTRLTVV.

This clonotype was picked up many times. The J gene is TRBJ2-5, the V gene TRBV6-5, with D tentatively TRBD1 or TRBD2 (7 bases each). Trimming pared 5 bases from V and 7 bases from J, leaving 17 bases between. The CDR3 runs to 14 residues. CDR1 and CDR2 from the germline V gene are MNHEY and SVGAGI. As DNA, the CDR3 is TGTGCCAGCAGTAGAACAACAGGGGAGGGGACCCAGTACTTC. Its protein product is CASSRTTGEGTQYF.

In the case of this clonotype: The germline gene is not matched at one end of the junction; a read error may be the cause. This rearrangement joins TRBV5-1 to TRBJ2-7; 7 nucleotides line up with TRBD1. The CDR3 has 14 amino acids. Per germline, CDR1 SGHRS and CDR2 YFSETQ. Here the CDR3 reads CASSLGQGVYEQCF. The DNA for the CDR3 is TGCGCCAGCAGCTTGGGGCAGGGGGTCTACGAGCAGTGCTTC. Full variable domain (outside the CDR3, taken from reference TRBV5-1 and TRBJ2-7): KAGVTQTPRYLIKTRGQQVTLSCSPISGHRSVSWYQQTPGQGLQFLFEYFSETQRNKGNFPGRFSGRQFSNSRSEMNVSTLELGDSALYLCASSLGQGVYEQCFGPGTRLTVT.

J is TRBJ2-5 and V is TRBV20-1; D remains ambiguous. This CDR3 comprises 14 residues. V was clipped by 0 bases and J by 2 bases, with 10 bases between them. CDR1 and CDR2 from the germline V gene are DFQATT and SNEGSKA (reference sequence). The CDR3 DNA follows: TGCAGTGCTAGAGACGGTCGACCGCAAGAGACCCAGTACTTC. The encoded protein is CSARDGRPQETQYF.

This clonotype was observed at least ten times. The rearrangement uses TRBV12-3 or TRBV12-4 and TRBJ1-5, with 9 bases matching TRBD1. The CDR3 length is 15 residues. V was clipped by 8 bases and J by 0 bases; unmatched bases: 5. In DNA form, the CDR3 reads TGTGCCAGCTCCGTGGGACAGGGTAGCAATCAGCCCCAGCATTTT. This encodes CASSVGQGSNQPQHF.

This clonotype came up a few times. The V and J genes are TRBV6-6 and TRBJ2-3; D is uncertain. CDR3 size: 16 residues. CDR1 MNHNY and CDR2 SVGAGI come from the germline V gene (reference sequence). Between the trimmed V and J ends, which lost 1 base and 0 bases, there was a span of 11 bases. The CDR3 sequence is CASSYLGGRSTDTQYF. DNA for the CDR3: TGTGCCAGCAGTTACTTGGGCGGTCGTAGCACAGATACGCAGTATTTT.

V gene TRBV29-1 combines with J gene TRBJ2-7, with TRBD1 identical over 7 bases. Germline CDR1 reads SQVTM; CDR2 reads ANQGSEA. V gave up 4 bases and J gave up 2 bases; unmatched junction bases: 2. The CDR3 sequence is 12 residues long. The DNA for the CDR3 is TGCAGCGTTGGGGACAGCGCCTACGAGCAGTACTTC. Translating gives CSVGDSAYEQYF.

A remark on this clonotype: The CDR3 carries no conserved terminal phenylalanine or tryptophan, so it likely arises from a read error. V gene TRBV5-5 combines with J gene TRBJ2-5; perhaps TRBD2 as D (6 bases). This CDR3 has 14 amino acids. Trimming cost V 4 bases and J 2 bases, with 12 bases left between them. From germline, CDR1 is SGHKS and CDR2 YYEKEE (reference sequence). CDR3 region: CASSDGSGQETQYL. Written as DNA, the CDR3 is TGTGCCAGCAGCGACGGGAGTGGACAAGAGACCCAGTACCTC.

This CDR3 reads CASRDRPTNEKLFF. Written as DNA, the CDR3 is TGTGCCAGCAGGGACAGGCCAACTAATGAAAAACTGTTTTTT. V gene TRBV12-3 or TRBV12-4 combines with J gene TRBJ1-4, with 7 bases identical to TRBD1. The CDR3 is 14 amino acids. J gave up 0 bases and V 6 bases, and 1 base lay outside the gene matches.

The CDR3 sequence is CASSVRSQETQYF. CDR3 DNA sequence: TGTGCCAGCAGCGTACGGAGCCAAGAGACCCAGTACTTC. The J gene is TRBJ2-5, the V gene TRBV9, with D unresolved. The V end lost 1 base, the J end lost 1 base, and 5 bases lay between the germline ends. The length of the CDR3 is 13 residues. Germline assignment: CDR1 SGDLS and CDR2 YYNGEE.

For the CDR3, the DNA is TGTGCCAGCAGCGGGGGTGGCAGGGGGCGGACTAGCACAGATAATTCACCCCTCCACTTT. Translated, it gives CASSGGGRGRTSTDNSPLHF. This chain connects TRBV7-8 to TRBJ1-6, with 8 bases matching TRBD1. The J segment lost 5 bases and the V segment lost 5 bases, leaving 20 bases of the junction unmatched. Germline assignment: CDR1 SGHVS and CDR2 FQNEAQ. The CDR3 extends over 20 amino acids.

For this clonotype: A read error is likely, as this CDR3 ends without the conserved phenylalanine or tryptophan. This chain joins TRBV20-1 and TRBJ1-6; D remains ambiguous. Germline V gives CDR1 DFQATT, CDR2 SNEGSKA (reference sequence). This CDR3 spans 14 amino acids. CDR3 region: CSAVDGDYNSPLHL. The CDR3 region has the DNA TGCAGTGCTGTGGACGGAGATTATAACTCACCCCTCCACCTT.

The DNA for the CDR3 is TGTGCCAGCAGCTTGGGGAAGACAGGGAACGGCAATCAGCCCCAGCATTTT. This encodes CASSLGKTGNGNQPQHF. The V and J genes are TRBV7-9 and TRBJ1-5, with 7 nucleotides matching TRBD1. Germline V gives CDR1 SEHNR, CDR2 FQNEAQ (reference sequence). With V trimmed by 3 bases and J by 2 bases, 10 bases remained unmatched. The CDR3 has 17 amino acids.

This clonotype has at least ten counts. J is TRBJ1-2 and V is TRBV7-9; 8 nucleotides align to TRBD1. Germline loops: CDR1 SEHNR, CDR2 FQNEAQ (reference sequence). CDR3 length equals 17 residues. V was pared by 5 bases and J by 3 bases, with 14 bases of the junction left unmatched. The CDR3 DNA reads as TGTGCCAGCAGCCCTGTGGTCAGGGGGCGTTCTTACTATGGCTACACCTTC. Translating gives CASSPVVRGRSYYGYTF.

The V and J genes are TRBV7-8 and TRBJ1-2, with 8 bases lining up with TRBD1. This CDR3 is built from 13 residues. V shed 3 bases and J 6 bases; nucleotides not matched to a gene: 3. CDR1 and CDR2 from the germline V gene are SGHVS and FQNEAQ. The CDR3 region is CASSLDRAHGYTF. As DNA, the CDR3 is TGTGCCAGCAGCTTGGACAGGGCCCATGGCTACACCTTC.

The V call is TRBV7-9, the J call TRBJ1-6; no clear D gene. This CDR3 contains 15 residues. Germline CDR1 is SEHNR and CDR2 is FQNEAQ (reference sequence). Deletions cut 7 bases from V and 4 bases from J, with 14 bases between. CDR3 nucleotide sequence: TGTGCCAGCACCGTTTTTGGGTCGTATAATTCACCCCTCCACTTT. This sequence encodes CASTVFGSYNSPLHF.

Points on this clonotype: At one end, the junction sequence differs from germline, possibly due to a read error. This chain connects TRBV7-8 to TRBJ2-7; TRBD1 matches at 8 bases. The length of the CDR3 is 15 residues. The germline V gene encodes CDR1 SGHVS and CDR2 FQNEAQ. CDR3: CASSLGGQETYQQYF. Written as DNA, the CDR3 is TGTGCCAGCAGCTTAGGGGGACAGGAAACCTACCAGCAGTACTTC.

This clonotype was detected ten times or more. This rearrangement joins TRBV20-1 to TRBJ2-7; TRBD2 aligns across 8 bases. CDR3 length equals 13 residues. The trim removed 3 bases at V and 4 bases at J, leaving 5 bases unmatched. Germline-derived CDR1 and CDR2 are DFQATT and SNEGSKA (reference sequence). CDR3 in DNA: TGCAGTGCTAGCTATGCTAGCGGGTACGAGCAGTACTTC. It codes for CSASYASGYEQYF.

V gene TRBV6-5 combines with J gene TRBJ1-2, with no clear D. This CDR3 spans 9 amino acids. Looked up from germline, CDR1 is MNHEY and CDR2 is SVGAGI. V lost 5 bases to trimming and J lost 9 bases, with 4 bases between them. As DNA, the CDR3 is TGTGCCAGCAGTGACAGCTACACCTTC. The encoded protein is CASSDSYTF.

This clonotype was counted only a few times. This chain uses TRBV11-2 with TRBJ1-6; TRBD1 matches at 10 bases. Germline V gene lookup returns CDR1 SGHAT and CDR2 FQNNGV. J was trimmed by 9 bases and V by 5 bases; bases with no gene match: 13. CDR3 size: 17 residues. The chain's CDR3 is CASSLRSTGQGRSPLHF. The CDR3 region has the DNA TGTGCCAGCAGCCTACGAAGCACGGGACAGGGGCGTTCACCCCTCCACTTT.